The following is a TCR beta chain sequence with its context. The data were obtained in a study of cytomegalovirus exposure and HLA in healthy donors. In the PCR, 60 Vbeta and 13 Jbeta primers were used. Here immunoSEQ multiplex PCR was the method, and the copy in TCRdb shows in-frame clones only, minus some. The table lists 110,000 to 150,000 clones, about 73% of them singletons. The clonotype was recovered from a woman aged 60 to 75 in good health and CMV-seropositive. The sample was PBMCs.

The CDR3 protein is CASSPGLGWNEQFF. The CDR3 nucleotides are TGTGCCAGTTCACCGGGACTGGGGTGGAATGAGCAGTTCTTC. V usage is TRBV19 and J usage is TRBJ2-1, with D possibly matching TRBD2 (6 bases). The CDR3 spans 14 residues. Trimming pared 8 bases from V and 7 bases from J, leaving 18 bases between. Germline V gene lookup returns CDR1 LNHDA and CDR2 SQIVND (reference sequence). Drawing the rest from reference TRBV19 and TRBJ2-1, the complete variable domain is DGGITQSPKYLFRKEGQNVTLSCEQNLNHDAMYWYRQDPGQGLRLIYYSQIVNDFQKGDIAEGYSVSREKKESFPLTVTSAQKNPTAFYLCASSPGLGWNEQFFGPGTRLTVL.